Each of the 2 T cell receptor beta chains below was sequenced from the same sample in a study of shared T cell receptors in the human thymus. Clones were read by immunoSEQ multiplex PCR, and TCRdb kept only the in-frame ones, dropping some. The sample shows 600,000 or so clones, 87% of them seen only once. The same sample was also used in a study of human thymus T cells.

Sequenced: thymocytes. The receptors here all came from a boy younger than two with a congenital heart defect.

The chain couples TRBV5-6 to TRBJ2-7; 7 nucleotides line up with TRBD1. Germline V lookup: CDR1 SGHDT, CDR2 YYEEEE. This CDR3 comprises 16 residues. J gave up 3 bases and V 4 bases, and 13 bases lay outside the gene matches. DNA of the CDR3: TGTGCCAGCAGCGTTACCGGGACAGTAAGCTTCTACGAGCAGTACTTC. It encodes CASSVTGTVSFYEQYF.

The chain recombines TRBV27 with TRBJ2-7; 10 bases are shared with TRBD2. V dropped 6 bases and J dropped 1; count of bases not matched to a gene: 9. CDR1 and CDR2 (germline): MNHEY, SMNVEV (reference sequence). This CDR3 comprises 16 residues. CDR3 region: CASRSLAGGRSYEQYF. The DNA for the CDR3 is TGTGCCAGCAGGTCTTTAGCGGGAGGTCGGTCCTACGAGCAGTACTTC.